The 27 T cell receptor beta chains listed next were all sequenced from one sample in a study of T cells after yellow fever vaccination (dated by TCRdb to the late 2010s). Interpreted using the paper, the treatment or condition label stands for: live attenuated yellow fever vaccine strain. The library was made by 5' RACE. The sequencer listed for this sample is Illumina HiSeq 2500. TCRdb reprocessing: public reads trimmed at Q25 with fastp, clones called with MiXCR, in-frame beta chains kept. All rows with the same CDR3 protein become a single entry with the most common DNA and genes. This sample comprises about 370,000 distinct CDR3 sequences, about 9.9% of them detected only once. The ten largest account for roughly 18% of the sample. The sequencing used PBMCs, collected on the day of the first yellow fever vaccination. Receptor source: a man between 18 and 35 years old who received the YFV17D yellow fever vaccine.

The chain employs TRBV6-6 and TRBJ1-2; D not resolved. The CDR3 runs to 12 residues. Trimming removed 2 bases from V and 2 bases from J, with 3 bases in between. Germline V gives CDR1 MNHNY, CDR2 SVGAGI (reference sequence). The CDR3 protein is CASSYLNYGYTF. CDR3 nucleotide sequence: TGTGCCAGCAGTTACCTGAACTATGGCTACACCTTC.

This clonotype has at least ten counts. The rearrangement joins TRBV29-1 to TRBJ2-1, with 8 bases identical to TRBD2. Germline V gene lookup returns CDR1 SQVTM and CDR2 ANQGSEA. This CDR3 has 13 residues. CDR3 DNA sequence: TGCAGTGTCAGCGGGGGCTCCTACAATGAGCAGTTCTTC. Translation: CSVSGGSYNEQFF.

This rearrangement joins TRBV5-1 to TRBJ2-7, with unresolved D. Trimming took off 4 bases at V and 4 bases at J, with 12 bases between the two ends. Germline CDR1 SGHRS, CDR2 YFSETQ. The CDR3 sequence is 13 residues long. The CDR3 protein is CASSKDNGYEQYF. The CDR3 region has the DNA TGCGCCAGCAGCAAAGACAACGGATACGAGCAGTACTTC.

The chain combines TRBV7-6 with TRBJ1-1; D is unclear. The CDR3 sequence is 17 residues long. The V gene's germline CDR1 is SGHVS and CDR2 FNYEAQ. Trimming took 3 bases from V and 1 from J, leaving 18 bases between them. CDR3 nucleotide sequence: TGTGCCAGCAGCTTTTTTCCAAAAGTCTCAGAGAACACTGAAGCTTTCTTT. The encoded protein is CASSFFPKVSENTEAFF.

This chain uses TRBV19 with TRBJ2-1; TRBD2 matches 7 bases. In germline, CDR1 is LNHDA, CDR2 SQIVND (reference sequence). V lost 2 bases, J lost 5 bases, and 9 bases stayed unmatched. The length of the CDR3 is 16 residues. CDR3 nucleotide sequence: TGTGCCAGTAGTATAACCCCGAGCGGGGCGAACAATGAGCAGTTCTTC. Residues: CASSITPSGANNEQFF.

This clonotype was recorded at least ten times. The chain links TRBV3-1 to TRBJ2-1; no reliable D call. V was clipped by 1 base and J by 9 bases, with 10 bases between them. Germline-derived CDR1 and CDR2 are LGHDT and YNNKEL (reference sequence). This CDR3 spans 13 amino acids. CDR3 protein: CASSQGRATEQFF. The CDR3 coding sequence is TGTGCCAGCAGCCAAGGGCGTGCAACTGAGCAGTTCTTC.

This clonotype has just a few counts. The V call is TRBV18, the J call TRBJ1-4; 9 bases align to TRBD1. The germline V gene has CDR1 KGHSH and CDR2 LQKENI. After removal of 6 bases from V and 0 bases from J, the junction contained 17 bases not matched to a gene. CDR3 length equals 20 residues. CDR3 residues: CASSLTGTGIYVSTNEKLFF. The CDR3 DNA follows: TGTGCCAGCTCTCTTACCGGGACAGGGATTTATGTCTCAACTAATGAAAAACTGTTTTTT.

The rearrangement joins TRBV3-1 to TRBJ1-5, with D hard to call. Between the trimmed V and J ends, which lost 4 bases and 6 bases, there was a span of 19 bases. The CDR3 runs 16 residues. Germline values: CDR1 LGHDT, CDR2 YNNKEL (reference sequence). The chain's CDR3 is CASSPSQSGDGQPQHF. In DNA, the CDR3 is TGTGCCAGCAGCCCTTCCCAGTCGGGCGATGGTCAGCCCCAGCATTTT.

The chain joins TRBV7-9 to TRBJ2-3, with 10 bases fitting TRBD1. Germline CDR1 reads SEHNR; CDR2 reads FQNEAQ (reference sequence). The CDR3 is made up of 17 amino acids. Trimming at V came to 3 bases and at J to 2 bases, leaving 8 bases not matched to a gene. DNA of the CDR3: TGTGCCAGCAGCTTGGGATCGACAGGGGGCTCCACAGATACGCAGTATTTT. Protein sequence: CASSLGSTGGSTDTQYF.

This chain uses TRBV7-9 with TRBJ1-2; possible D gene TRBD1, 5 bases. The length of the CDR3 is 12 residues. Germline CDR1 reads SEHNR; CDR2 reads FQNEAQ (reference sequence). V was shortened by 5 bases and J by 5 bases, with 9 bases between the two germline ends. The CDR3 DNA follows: TGTGCCAGCAGCATAGGGGATTATGGCTACACCTTC. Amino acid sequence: CASSIGDYGYTF.

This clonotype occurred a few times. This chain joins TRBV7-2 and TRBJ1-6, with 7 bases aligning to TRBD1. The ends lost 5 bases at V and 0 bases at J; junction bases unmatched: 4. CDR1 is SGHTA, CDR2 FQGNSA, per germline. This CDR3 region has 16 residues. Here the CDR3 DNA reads TGTGCCAGCAGCCTCAGGGGGAGCTCCTATAATTCACCCCTCCACTTT. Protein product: CASSLRGSSYNSPLHF. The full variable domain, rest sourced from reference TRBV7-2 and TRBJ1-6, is GAGVSQSPSNKVTEKGKDVELRCDPISGHTALYWYRQSLGQGLEFLIYFQGNSAPDKSGLPSDRFSAERTGGSVSTLTIQRTQQEDSAVYLCASSLRGSSYNSPLHFGNGTRLTVT.

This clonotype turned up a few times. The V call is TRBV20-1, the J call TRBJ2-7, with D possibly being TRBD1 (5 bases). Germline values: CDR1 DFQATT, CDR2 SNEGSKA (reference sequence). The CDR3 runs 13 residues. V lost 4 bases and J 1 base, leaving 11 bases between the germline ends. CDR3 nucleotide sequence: TGCAGTGCTACTAGGGGCATTTCCTACGAGCAGTACGTC. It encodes CSATRGISYEQYV.

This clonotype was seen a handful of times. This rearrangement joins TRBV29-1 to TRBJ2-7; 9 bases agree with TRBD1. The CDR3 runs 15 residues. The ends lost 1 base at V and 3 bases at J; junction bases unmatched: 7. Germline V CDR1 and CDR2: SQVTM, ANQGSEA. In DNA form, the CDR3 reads TGCAGCGTTGAAGGGGGACAGGGAGAGGTCTACGAGCAGTACTTC. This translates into CSVEGGQGEVYEQYF.

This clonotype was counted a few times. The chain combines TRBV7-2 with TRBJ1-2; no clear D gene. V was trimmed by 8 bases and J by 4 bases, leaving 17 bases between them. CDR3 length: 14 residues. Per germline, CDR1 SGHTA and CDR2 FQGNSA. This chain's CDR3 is CASLYHGRGYGYTF. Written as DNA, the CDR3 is TGTGCCAGCCTTTATCATGGCAGAGGCTATGGCTACACCTTC.

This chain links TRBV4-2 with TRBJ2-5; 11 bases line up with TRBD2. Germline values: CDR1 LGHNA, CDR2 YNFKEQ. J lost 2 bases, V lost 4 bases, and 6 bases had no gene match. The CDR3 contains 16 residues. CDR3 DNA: TGTGCCAGCAGCCGAACCGGGACTAGCGGACAAGAGACCCAGTACTTC. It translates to CASSRTGTSGQETQYF.

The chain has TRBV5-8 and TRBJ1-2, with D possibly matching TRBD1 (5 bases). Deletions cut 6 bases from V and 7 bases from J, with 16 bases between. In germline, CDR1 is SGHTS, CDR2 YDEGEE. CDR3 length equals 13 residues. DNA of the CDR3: TGTGCCAGCAAGATTGTGGGGGTCATTGGCTACACCTTC. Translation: CASKIVGVIGYTF.

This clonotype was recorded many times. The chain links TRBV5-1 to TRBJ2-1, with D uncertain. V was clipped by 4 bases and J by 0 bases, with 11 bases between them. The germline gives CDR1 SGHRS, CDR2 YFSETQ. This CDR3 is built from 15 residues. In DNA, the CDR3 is TGCGCCAGCAGCCCGGGCCAGAGCTCCTACAATGAGCAGTTCTTC. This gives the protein CASSPGQSSYNEQFF.

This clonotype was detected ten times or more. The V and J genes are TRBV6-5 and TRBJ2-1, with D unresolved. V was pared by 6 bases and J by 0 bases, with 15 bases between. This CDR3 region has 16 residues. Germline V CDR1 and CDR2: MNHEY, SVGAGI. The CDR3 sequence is CASSPERLSSYNEQFF. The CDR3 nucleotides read TGTGCCAGCAGCCCCGAGCGCCTCAGCTCCTACAATGAGCAGTTCTTC.

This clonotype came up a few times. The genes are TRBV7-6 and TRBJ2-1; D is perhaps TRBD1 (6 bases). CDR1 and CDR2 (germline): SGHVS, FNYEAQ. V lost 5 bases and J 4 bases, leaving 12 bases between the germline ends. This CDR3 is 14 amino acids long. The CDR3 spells CASSPGQEYNEQFF. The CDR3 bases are TGTGCCAGCAGCCCGGGACAAGAATACAATGAGCAGTTCTTC.

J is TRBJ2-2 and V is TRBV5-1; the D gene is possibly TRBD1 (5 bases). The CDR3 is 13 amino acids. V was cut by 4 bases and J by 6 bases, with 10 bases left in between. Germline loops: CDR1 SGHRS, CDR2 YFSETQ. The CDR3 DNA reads TGCGCCAGCAGCAAGGACATCCCCGGGGAGCTGTTTTTT. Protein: CASSKDIPGELFF.

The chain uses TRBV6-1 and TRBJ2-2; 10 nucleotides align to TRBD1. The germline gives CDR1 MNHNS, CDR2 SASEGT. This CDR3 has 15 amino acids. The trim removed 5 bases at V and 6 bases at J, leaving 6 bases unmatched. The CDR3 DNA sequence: TGTGCCAGCAGTCCGGGACAGGGGACCTCCGGGGAGCTGTTTTTT. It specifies CASSPGQGTSGELFF.

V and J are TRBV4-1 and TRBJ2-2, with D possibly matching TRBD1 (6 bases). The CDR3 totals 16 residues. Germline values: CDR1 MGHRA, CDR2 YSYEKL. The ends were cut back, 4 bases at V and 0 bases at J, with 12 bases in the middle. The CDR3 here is CASSLTQGPNTGELFF. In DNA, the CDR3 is TGCGCCAGCAGCCTAACACAGGGTCCGAACACCGGGGAGCTGTTTTTT.

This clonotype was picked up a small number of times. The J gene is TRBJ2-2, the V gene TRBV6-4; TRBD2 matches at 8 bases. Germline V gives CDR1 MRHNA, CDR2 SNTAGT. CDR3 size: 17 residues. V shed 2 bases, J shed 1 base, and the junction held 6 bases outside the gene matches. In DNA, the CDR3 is TGTGCCAGCAGTGACGGAATTCTAGCGGGGAACACCGGGGAGCTGTTTTTT. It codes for CASSDGILAGNTGELFF.

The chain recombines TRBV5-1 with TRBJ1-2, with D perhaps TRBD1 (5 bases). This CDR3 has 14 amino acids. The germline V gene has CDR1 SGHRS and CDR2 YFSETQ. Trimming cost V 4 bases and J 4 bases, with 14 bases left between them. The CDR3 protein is CASSPRAGPYGYTF. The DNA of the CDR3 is TGCGCCAGCAGCCCCAGGGCAGGCCCCTATGGCTACACCTTC.

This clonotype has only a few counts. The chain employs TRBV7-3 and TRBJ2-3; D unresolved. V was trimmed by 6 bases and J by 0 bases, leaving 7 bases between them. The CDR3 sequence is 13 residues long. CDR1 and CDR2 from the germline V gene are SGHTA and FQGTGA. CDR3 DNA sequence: TGTGCCAGCAGATATGACAGCACAGATACGCAGTATTTT. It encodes CASRYDSTDTQYF.

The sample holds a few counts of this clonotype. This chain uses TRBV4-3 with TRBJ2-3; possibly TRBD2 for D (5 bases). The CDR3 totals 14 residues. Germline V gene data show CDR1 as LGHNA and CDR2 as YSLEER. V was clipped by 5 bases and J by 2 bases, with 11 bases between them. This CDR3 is CASSDEGDTDTQYF. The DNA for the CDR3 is TGCGCCAGCAGCGATGAGGGCGACACAGATACGCAGTATTTT.

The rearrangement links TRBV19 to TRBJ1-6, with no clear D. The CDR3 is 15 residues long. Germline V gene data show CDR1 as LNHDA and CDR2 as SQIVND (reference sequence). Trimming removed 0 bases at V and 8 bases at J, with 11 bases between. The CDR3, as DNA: TGTGCCAGTAGTATAGATGAGGGAGTGGATTCACCCCTCCACTTT. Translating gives CASSIDEGVDSPLHF.